This is a list of T cell receptor beta chains from one sample in a study of blood T cell repertoires in COVID-19. Method: immunoSEQ multiplex PCR; TCRdb's copy keeps in-frame clones and lacks some. The data contain some 7,800 clones, roughly 86% of them singletons. Sequenced material: peripheral blood. These receptors all stem from a woman aged 55-75 years with active COVID-19. Both conserved end residues are part of each CDR3. A D gene is named only where the DNA matches it firmly. Clone size, where shown, is once, few, many, or a class for clones that have expanded.

V gene	D gene	J gene	clone size	CDR3 protein	CDR3 DNA
TRBV7-9	NA	TRBJ1-1	NA	CASSLASYEAFF	TGTGCCAGCAGCTTAGCGTCCTATGAAGCTTTCTTT
TRBV30	NA	TRBJ2-5	NA	CAWSGNRQEDETQYF	TGTGCCTGGAGTGGGAACCGACAGGAGGACGAGACCCAGTACTTC
TRBV13	NA	TRBJ1-2	NA	CASSLGRGPNYGYTF	TGTGCCAGCAGCTTAGGCAGGGGTCCTAACTATGGCTACACCTTC
TRBV4-1	NA	TRBJ1-5	NA	CASSQGRGGNQPQHF	TGCGCCAGCAGCCAAGGAAGGGGTGGCAATCAGCCCCAGCATTTT
TRBV7-8	TRBD2	TRBJ2-2	NA	CASSLTSGGPGELFF	TGTGCCAGCAGCCTGACCAGCGGGGGGCCCGGGGAGCTGTTTTTT
TRBV7-6	NA	TRBJ2-5	NA	CASSLRSETQYF	TGTGCCAGCAGCTTGCGATCGGAGACCCAGTACTTC
TRBV7-2	NA	TRBJ2-3	NA	CASSPPSSRTQYF	TGTGCCAGCAGCCCTCCGTCGTCTCGTACGCAGTATTTT
TRBV9	TRBD1	TRBJ2-7	once	CASSATGGNEQYF	TGTGCCAGCAGCGCCACAGGGGGCAACGAGCAGTACTTC
TRBV7-2	NA	TRBJ2-1	NA	CASSTRHGPTFF	TGTGCCAGCAGCACGAGACACGGTCCTACGTTCTTC
TRBV5-4	TRBD1	TRBJ1-2	NA	CASSLSDRVGVGYTF	TGTGCCAGCAGCTTGTCCGACAGGGTCGGGGTTGGCTACACCTTC
TRBV5-1	NA	TRBJ1-2	NA	CASSWEKTYGYTF	TGCGCCAGCAGCTGGGAGAAGACCTATGGCTACACCTTC
TRBV9	NA	TRBJ2-7	NA	CASSVLTGEGHEQYF	TGTGCCAGCAGCGTCTTGACAGGGGAGGGGCACGAGCAGTACTTC
TRBV4-2	TRBD1	TRBJ1-6	NA	CASSHDPGQGFSPLHF	TGTGCCAGCAGCCACGATCCGGGACAGGGCTTTTCACCCCTCCACTTT
TRBV30	NA	TRBJ1-1	large	CAWRVRGGTEAFF	TGTGCCTGGAGGGTGAGGGGGGGTACTGAAGCTTTCTTT
TRBV5-1	TRBD1	TRBJ1-1	NA	CASLGQPNTEAFF	TGCGCCAGCCTGGGACAGCCAAACACTGAAGCTTTCTTT
TRBV29-1	TRBD2	TRBJ2-7	NA	CSVEEGGVPLGEQYF	TGCAGCGTTGAAGAGGGGGGGGTCCCACTAGGGGAGCAGTACTTC
TRBV7-2	NA	TRBJ1-5	NA	CASSLESQGYQPQHF	TGTGCCAGCAGCTTAGAATCGCAGGGGTATCAGCCCCAGCATTTT
TRBV5-6	NA	TRBJ1-1	NA	CASSFLAAGTEAFF	TGTGCCAGCAGCTTCTTGGCAGCGGGCACTGAAGCTTTCTTT
TRBV7-6	TRBD1	TRBJ1-6	once	CASSLGQGGNSPLHF	TGTGCCAGCAGCTTAGGACAGGGTGGGAATTCACCCCTCCACTTT
TRBV6-5	NA	TRBJ1-5	NA	CAGKREGNQPQHF	TGTGCCGGAAAGAGGGAGGGAAATCAGCCCCAGCATTTT
TRBV5-1	TRBD1	TRBJ1-2	once	CASSRRTGLDYGYTF	TGCGCCAGCAGCCGAAGGACAGGGTTAGACTATGGCTACACCTTC
TRBV5-4	NA	TRBJ1-2	NA	CASSLERATSNGYAF	TGTGCCAGCAGCTTGGAACGTGCGACATCCAATGGCTACGCCTTC
TRBV15	NA	TRBJ2-7	once	CATSGRYEQYF	TGTGCCACCAGCGGGAGGTACGAGCAGTACTTC
TRBV6-6	NA	TRBJ1-2	NA	CASTPGIFNYGYTF	TGTGCCAGCACTCCAGGGATCTTTAACTATGGCTACACCTTC
TRBV9	NA	TRBJ2-3	NA	CASSVERSTDTQYF	TGTGCCAGCAGCGTAGAGCGTAGCACAGATACGCAGTATTTT
TRBV7-9	TRBD2	TRBJ2-5	NA	CASSPRLAGETQYF	TGTGCCAGCAGTCCTAGGCTAGCGGGAGAGACCCAGTACTTC
TRBV18	NA	TRBJ1-1	NA	CASSQGEGEAFF	TGTGCCAGCTCACAGGGTGAGGGTGAAGCTTTCTTT
TRBV19	TRBD2	TRBJ2-3	NA	CASSILEAGGRTDTQYF	TGTGCCAGTAGTATACTCGAAGCGGGGGGGCGCACAGATACGCAGTATTTT
TRBV7-2	NA	TRBJ2-7	NA	CASSRARVNYEQYF	TGTGCCAGCAGCCGTGCGCGGGTTAACTACGAGCAGTACTTC
TRBV20-1	NA	TRBJ1-1	once	CSATPTEAFF	TGCAGTGCCACACCGACTGAAGCTTTCTTT
TRBV27	NA	TRBJ1-6	NA	CASSFGFRGSRSSPLHF	TGTGCCAGCAGTTTCGGTTTTAGGGGATCTCGTAGTTCACCCCTCCACTTT
TRBV29-1	NA	TRBJ2-1	NA	CSANRDVYNEQFF	TGCAGCGCGAACAGGGACGTCTACAATGAGCAGTTCTTC
TRBV7-9	TRBD2	TRBJ2-1	NA	CASSLEGGASEQFF	TGTGCCAGCAGCTTAGAGGGAGGGGCTAGTGAGCAGTTCTTC
TRBV28	NA	TRBJ1-4	NA	CASSRATVSEKLFF	TGTGCCAGCAGCAGGGCCACTGTGAGTGAAAAACTGTTTTTT
TRBV18	NA	TRBJ1-3	NA	CASSPGRVAQETIYF	TGTGCCAGCTCACCTGGGCGAGTAGCGCAAGAGACCATATATTTT
TRBV28	NA	TRBJ2-5	NA	CASRLQETQYF	TGTGCCAGCAGACTCCAAGAGACCCAGTACTTC
TRBV3-1/TRBV3-2	TRBD2	TRBJ2-7	NA	CASTPGTSGGSYEQYF	TGTGCCAGCACCCCGGGGACTAGCGGGGGGTCCTACGAGCAGTACTTC
TRBV4-3	NA	TRBJ2-3	medium-sized	CASSQERNGLSLTDTQYF	TGCGCCAGCAGCCAAGAAAGGAACGGACTATCTTTAACAGATACGCAGTATTTT
TRBV12-3/TRBV12-4	NA	TRBJ2-5	NA	CASSLARGETQYF	TGTGCCAGCAGTTTAGCGAGGGGGGAGACCCAGTACTTC
TRBV7-3	TRBD2	TRBJ2-3	NA	CASSRSGGTNTQYF	TGTGCCAGCAGTCGTAGCGGGGGCACTAATACGCAGTATTTT
TRBV4-2	TRBD1	TRBJ1-4	NA	CASSQDPDRGREKLFF	TGTGCCAGCAGCCAAGACCCCGACAGGGGGAGGGAAAAACTGTTTTTT
TRBV18	NA	TRBJ1-1	NA	CASSSTSQPNTEAFF	TGTGCCAGCTCATCGACGTCACAGCCGAACACTGAAGCTTTCTTT
TRBV5-5	NA	TRBJ1-1	NA	CASSLVPGNTEAFF	TGTGCCAGCAGCTTGGTCCCCGGGAACACTGAAGCTTTCTTT
TRBV28	TRBD1	TRBJ2-7	NA	CASRPRQGPYEQYF	TGTGCCAGCAGACCACGACAGGGTCCCTACGAGCAGTACTTC
TRBV27	NA	TRBJ1-4	once	CASSPRQTTNEKLFF	TGTGCCAGCAGTCCTCGACAGACAACTAATGAAAAACTGTTTTTT
TRBV28	NA	TRBJ1-5	NA	CASRPTLGGNQPQHF	TGTGCCAGCAGACCAACCTTAGGAGGAAATCAGCCCCAGCATTTT
TRBV5-4	NA	TRBJ1-3	NA	CASSPGGRGNTIYF	TGTGCCAGCAGCCCGGGGGGGAGAGGAAACACCATATATTTT
TRBV7-9	NA	TRBJ1-5	NA	CASSFQGRGQPQHF	TGTGCCAGCAGCTTCCAGGGGCGCGGGCAGCCCCAGCATTTT
TRBV2	TRBD2	TRBJ2-4	once	CASSSGLEGSVQYF	TGTGCCAGCAGTTCGGGACTAGAGGGCTCAGTTCAGTACTTC
TRBV11-1	NA	TRBJ2-7	few	CASSLLVRYEQYF	TGTGCCAGCAGCTTATTGGTGAGGTACGAGCAGTACTTC
TRBV4-3	NA	TRBJ1-2	NA	CASSPEWGGQNYGYTF	TGCGCCAGCAGCCCCGAATGGGGGGGCCAAAACTATGGCTACACCTTC
TRBV5-1	NA	TRBJ1-6	NA	CASSAEQSSYNSPLHF	TGCGCCAGCAGCGCAGAACAGAGCTCCTATAATTCACCCCTCCACTTT
TRBV3-1/TRBV3-2	TRBD2	TRBJ2-5	NA	CASSQEILAGEQETQYF	TGTGCCAGCAGCCAAGAAATCCTAGCGGGGGAGCAAGAGACCCAGTACTTC